The source of this TCR beta chain is a study of radiation and T cells in renal cell carcinoma. Across the study: Nephrectomy followed 15 Gy stereotactic body radiation by 4 weeks.

Time point in this sample: baseline pretreatment blood. Treatment specified: 15 Gy SBRT to primary tumor, nephrectomy 4 weeks later. Some clones are missing from TCRdb's copy, which holds only in-frame ones; the method was immunoSEQ multiplex PCR. The sample lists approximately 110,000 clones, approximately 80% occurring once. V lost 11 bases to trimming and J lost 0 bases, with 13 bases between them. CDR1 ENHRY and CDR2 SYGVKD come from the germline V gene. The CDR3 is 14 amino acids. Source: blood, taken from a patient whose treatment included radiotherapy and nephrectomy. This sequence was found in a woman aged 55-75 years with renal cell carcinoma. The gene calls are TRBV10-3 and TRBJ2-2; D gene ambiguous. CDR3 DNA: TGTGCCTCCGCGTCCCCGGCGAACACCGGGGAGCTGTTTTTT. It encodes CASASPANTGELFF.